One T cell receptor beta chain is described in this entry. This sample was taken from a study of blood T cell repertoires in COVID-19. Study-level information: From the United States, Italy and Spain came samples of acute and convalescent COVID-19.

Here immunoSEQ multiplex PCR was the method, and the copy in TCRdb shows in-frame clones only, minus some. The sample records a few hundred thousand clones, about 91% being singletons. The CDR3 consists of 13 residues. Germline assignment: CDR1 LNHDA and CDR2 SQIVND (reference sequence). V lost 4 bases and J lost 5, with 10 bases in between. This chain connects TRBV19 to TRBJ2-3; possible D gene TRBD2, 5 bases. The receptor's source is a woman aged 45 to 65 with COVID-19, enrolled during active disease. The sequencing input was peripheral blood. The CDR3 DNA is TGTGCCAGTAGTAAAGGACGGGAAGATACGCAGTATTTT. Translated: CASSKGREDTQYF.